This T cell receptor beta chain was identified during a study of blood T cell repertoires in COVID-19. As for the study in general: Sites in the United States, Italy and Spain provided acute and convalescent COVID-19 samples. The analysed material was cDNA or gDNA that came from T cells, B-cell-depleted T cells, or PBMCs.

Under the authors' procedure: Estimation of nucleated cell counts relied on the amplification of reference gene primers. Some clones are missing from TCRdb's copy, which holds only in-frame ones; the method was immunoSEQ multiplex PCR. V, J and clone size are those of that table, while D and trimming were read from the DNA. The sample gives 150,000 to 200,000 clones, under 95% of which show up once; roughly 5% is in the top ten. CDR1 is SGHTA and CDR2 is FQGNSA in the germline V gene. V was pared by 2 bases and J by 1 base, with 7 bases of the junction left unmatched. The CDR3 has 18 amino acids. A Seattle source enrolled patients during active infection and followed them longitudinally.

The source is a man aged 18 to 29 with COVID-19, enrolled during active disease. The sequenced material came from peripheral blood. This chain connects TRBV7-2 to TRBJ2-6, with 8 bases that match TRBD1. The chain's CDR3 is CASSLLGQGRSGANVLTF. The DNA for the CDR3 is TGTGCCAGCAGCTTACTCGGACAGGGAAGGTCTGGGGCCAACGTCCTGACTTTC.